These T cell receptor beta chains were read from a single sample in a study of early stage breast cancer tumors. Repertoires were generated with immunoSEQ multiplex PCR, while TCRdb's copy carries only in-frame clones and drops some. This sample has about 36,000 clones, with over 70% found just once. Sequenced sample: blood. The receptor set was obtained from a person in their sixties with breast cancer. CDR3s include the opening cysteine and the closing phenylalanine or tryptophan. The order of the fields is D gene, V gene, J gene, clone size, CDR3 DNA, CDR3 protein. D genes are given only for firm matches. Clone size, where shown, is once, few, many, or a class for clones that have expanded.

>NA|TRBV5-1|TRBJ2-7|NA
TGCGCCAGCAGCCAAGACAGACCCTACGAGCAGTACTTC
CASSQDRPYEQYF
>TRBD1|TRBV2|TRBJ1-5|few
TGTGCCAGCAGGGCACAGGGGAGTCAGCCCCAGCATTTT
CASRAQGSQPQHF
>NA|TRBV6-5|TRBJ1-1|NA
TGTGCCATCAACGGATTGGGGGACGGCACTGAAGCTTTCTTT
CAINGLGDGTEAFF
>TRBD2|TRBV7-2|TRBJ2-1|NA
TGTGCCAGCAGCTTAAAGCGGGAGCCCTACAATGAGCAGTTCTTC
CASSLKREPYNEQFF
>NA|TRBV11-2|TRBJ2-7|NA
TGTGCCAGCAGCTTATCGTCCGAGCAGTACTTC
CASSLSSEQYF
>TRBD1|TRBV10-3|TRBJ1-2|NA
TGTGCCATCAGTGAGTCGGGTCCAGGGGGCGGTGGCTACACCTTC
CAISESGPGGGGYTF
>NA|TRBV20-1|TRBJ2-5|few
TGCAGTGCTAGATCAATAGAGACCCAGTACTTC
CSARSIETQYF
>NA|TRBV6-5|TRBJ2-7|NA
TGTGCCAGCAGTTACCAAGGACCCCCGGACGAGCAGTACTTC
CASSYQGPPDEQYF
>NA|TRBV28|TRBJ1-1|NA
TGTGCCAGCAGTTTAAGACCCTCGACGACGAACACTGAAGCTTTCTTT
CASSLRPSTTNTEAFF
>NA|TRBV7-9|TRBJ2-1|NA
TGTGCCAGCAGCTTAGAAGCCCGTAAACCAGAGCAGTTCTTC
CASSLEARKPEQFF
>NA|TRBV5-1|TRBJ1-2|NA
TGCGCCAGCAGCTTGCGGCCCCTATATGGCTACACCTTC
CASSLRPLYGYTF
>TRBD1|TRBV7-3|TRBJ2-5|NA
TGTGCCAGCAGCCACAGGGGGCCGGGAGAGACCCAGTACTTC
CASSHRGPGETQYF
>NA|TRBV4-1|TRBJ2-2|few
TGCGCCACCGCATGGGCTACGAACACCGGGGAGCTGTTTTTT
CATAWATNTGELFF
>NA|TRBV11-3|TRBJ2-2|NA
TGTGCCAGCAGCTTAGGTTCTTACTCCACCGGGGAGCTGTTTTTT
CASSLGSYSTGELFF
>NA|TRBV5-6|TRBJ1-4|NA
TGTGCCAGCAGCTTGGCGAGCGGGACGGCTAATGAAAAACTGTTTTTT
CASSLASGTANEKLFF
>NA|TRBV28|TRBJ1-1|NA
TGTGCCAGCAGGCTCCGACAGGCCCTACGTTTGAACACTGAAGCTTTCTTT
CASRLRQALRLNTEAFF
>TRBD1|TRBV9|TRBJ1-2|NA
TGTGCCAGCAGCGGACAGGGGAACTATGGCTACACCTTC
CASSGQGNYGYTF
>TRBD2|TRBV23-1|TRBJ2-1|NA
TGCGCCAGCAGTCCAGGCTCCAGCGGGAGGGCCCACAATGAGCAGTTCTTC
CASSPGSSGRAHNEQFF
>TRBD2|TRBV28|TRBJ2-1|once
TGTGCCAGTATGTTAGCGGGACTCAACAATGAGCAGTTCTTC
CASMLAGLNNEQFF
>NA|TRBV27|TRBJ1-1|once
TGTGCCAGCAGCTCCCGACCGGGGGGCACTGAAGCTTTCTTT
CASSSRPGGTEAFF
>NA|TRBV12-5|TRBJ1-5|NA
TGTGCTAGTGGTTCAGGGCTCGGTAGCAATCAGCCCCAGCATTTT
CASGSGLGSNQPQHF
>NA|TRBV6-1|TRBJ2-1|NA
TGTGCCAGCAGTGAAAAACTCCACTCCTACAATGAGCAGTTCTTC
CASSEKLHSYNEQFF
>TRBD1|TRBV2|TRBJ2-3|NA
TGTGCCAGCATGGGGACAGCCACTAGCACAGATACGCAGTATTTT
CASMGTATSTDTQYF
>NA|TRBV30|TRBJ1-5|few
TGTGCCTGGAGTGGAGACACTGATCAGCCCCAGCATTTT
CAWSGDTDQPQHF
>NA|TRBV7-9|TRBJ1-4|NA
TGTGCCAGCAGCTTAACTGTCGGGTTCCCGGGGGGTGAAAAACTGTTTTTT
CASSLTVGFPGGEKLFF
>NA|TRBV5-1|TRBJ1-6|few
TGCGCCAGCAGTATAGGACACGGTGGCAATTCACCCCTCCACTTT
CASSIGHGGNSPLHF
>NA|TRBV5-1|TRBJ2-2|NA
TGCGCCAGCAGCTCCTTGACGAACACCGGGGAGCTGTTTTTT
CASSSLTNTGELFF
>NA|TRBV5-1|TRBJ1-5|NA
TGCGCCAGCAGCTTGGATGGGGGTGGGAGCAATCAGCCCCAGCATTTT
CASSLDGGGSNQPQHF
>TRBD1|TRBV19|TRBJ2-2|NA
TGTGCCAGTAGTACCAGACAGGGGGCGAGCACCGGGGAGCTGTTTTTT
CASSTRQGASTGELFF
>NA|TRBV6-1|TRBJ1-5|NA
TGTGCCAGCACTCGGGACGGCTATCAGCCCCAGCATTTT
CASTRDGYQPQHF
>NA|TRBV5-1|TRBJ2-7|NA
TGCGCCAGCAGCTTGGGACTACCTTACTACGAGCAGTACTTC
CASSLGLPYYEQYF
>NA|TRBV4-1|TRBJ1-1|NA
TGCGCCAGCAGCCGCGGACCGGGCACTGAAGCTTTCTTT
CASSRGPGTEAFF
>NA|TRBV19|TRBJ1-5|medium-sized
TGTGCCAGTAGACCGTCCGCGGATTTCAGGCAGCCCCAGCATTTT
CASRPSADFRQPQHF
>NA|TRBV15|TRBJ1-4|NA
TGTGCCACCAGCAGAGATCTGGACCTCGGCAGGGCTAATGAAAAACTGTTTTTT
CATSRDLDLGRANEKLFF
>NA|TRBV2|TRBJ2-7|few
TGTGCCAGCAAGTTCGGAGCGGACAGTTCCTACGAGCAGTACTTC
CASKFGADSSYEQYF
>NA|TRBV11-3|TRBJ2-3|NA
TGTGCCAGCAGCGCACAGGGAAAGCGCACAGATACGCAGTATTTT
CASSAQGKRTDTQYF
>TRBD1|TRBV25-1|TRBJ1-1|NA
TGTGCCAGCAGTGAAACAGGGGGTGGCACTGAAGCTTTCTTT
CASSETGGGTEAFF
>NA|TRBV19|TRBJ1-5|NA
TGTGCCAGTAGTTGGGGGGCGCGATTGCAGCCCCAGCATTTT
CASSWGARLQPQHF
>NA|TRBV19|TRBJ2-6|NA
TGTGCCACCGAGCCGGGGGCTGCTTTGGCTGGGGCCAACGTCCTGACTTTC
CATEPGAALAGANVLTF
>NA|TRBV30|TRBJ1-1|NA
TGTGCCTGGAGTGTACTAAGGACAACGAGAGCTTTCTTT
CAWSVLRTTRAFF
>TRBD2|TRBV7-9|TRBJ2-7|NA
TGTGCCAGCAGCTTAGTAGCGGGGGCTAATCTCGAGCAGTACTTC
CASSLVAGANLEQYF
>TRBD1|TRBV27|TRBJ2-5|NA
TGTGCCAGCAGTGTACAGGGGTACCAAGAGACCCAGTACTTC
CASSVQGYQETQYF
>NA|TRBV12-5|TRBJ2-3|NA
TGTGCTAGTGGTTTTTGGGATACGCAGTATTTT
CASGFWDTQYF
>NA|TRBV30|TRBJ1-6|NA
TGTGCCTGGAGTGTACAGGAGAATTCACCCCTCCACTTT
CAWSVQENSPLHF
>NA|TRBV6-4|TRBJ1-2|NA
TGTGCCAGCAGTGATTACTATGGCTACACCTTC
CASSDYYGYTF
>NA|TRBV28|TRBJ2-5|NA
TGTGCCAGCAGTTTGTTAGAGACCCAGTACTTC
CASSLLETQYF
>TRBD1|TRBV2|TRBJ2-7|NA
TGTGCCAGCAGTGACTTGACAGGGACCTACGAGCAGTACTTC
CASSDLTGTYEQYF
>NA|TRBV27|TRBJ1-1|NA
TGTGCCAGCAGTTTATATGGGGGGGCCGAAGCTTTCTTT
CASSLYGGAEAFF
>NA|TRBV13|TRBJ2-7|few
TGTGCCAGCAGCTCAAAAGGACAAGCCTACGAGCAGTACTTC
CASSSKGQAYEQYF
>NA|TRBV10-1|TRBJ1-2|NA
TGCGCCAGCAGTGGGGGACGGGACTATGGCTACACCTTC
CASSGGRDYGYTF
>NA|TRBV4-1|TRBJ2-2|NA
TGCGCCAGCAGCCAAGACAGGGGCTATAACACCGGGGAGCTGTTTTTT
CASSQDRGYNTGELFF
>NA|TRBV7-8|TRBJ1-2|NA
TGTGCCAGCAGCTTAGGCACAGGGAATTATGGCTACACCTTC
CASSLGTGNYGYTF
>TRBD1|TRBV25-1|TRBJ1-1|NA
TGTGCCAGCAGTGACGAGGCCTGGCAGGGGGCTGAAGCTTTCTTT
CASSDEAWQGAEAFF
>NA|TRBV7-2|TRBJ1-6|NA
TGTGCCAGCAGCTTAGATGGCGGCCAGCATTTCAATTCACCCCTCCACTTT
CASSLDGGQHFNSPLHF
>NA|TRBV5-1|TRBJ2-7|few
TGCGCCAGCAGCTTGAGCGGCAACCCCTACGAGCAGTACTTC
CASSLSGNPYEQYF
>NA|TRBV18|TRBJ2-5|NA
TGTGCCAGCTCATTTCCTAGCGTAACGCAAGAGACCCAGTACTTC
CASSFPSVTQETQYF
>TRBD1|TRBV6-1|TRBJ1-1|NA
TGTGCCAGCAGTGACAGGGGGCTGGTGAACACTGAAGCTTTCTTT
CASSDRGLVNTEAFF
>NA|TRBV5-1|TRBJ2-7|NA
TGCGCCAGCAGCTTAGAGGGATCCGAGCAGTACTTC
CASSLEGSEQYF